The following is a T cell receptor beta chain sequence with its context. The data derive from a study of blood T cell repertoires in COVID-19. On the study more broadly: Donors in the United States, Italy and Spain gave samples during acute or convalescent COVID-19. In each case, the material was cDNA or gDNA derived from T cells, B-cell-depleted T cells, or PBMCs.

CDR3 size: 14 residues. V lost 1 base to trimming and J lost 5 bases, with 11 bases between them. In germline, CDR1 is LNHDA, CDR2 SQIVND (reference sequence). Original methodology: The assay estimated nucleated cells by amplifying reference gene primers. TCRdb keeps only in-frame clones here, not all; method: immunoSEQ multiplex PCR. The V and J calls and clone size come from that table; D and trimming were worked out from the DNA. The data show about 42,000 clones, with about nine tenths seen just once and about 0.4% held by the top ten. The gene calls are TRBV19 and TRBJ1-2, with a weak D call TRBD1 (5 bases). The sequence derives from a human donor in a cohort sampled during active COVID-19. Sequencing input: peripheral blood. The CDR3 protein is CASSIARAGYGYTF. In DNA form, the CDR3 reads TGTGCCAGTAGTATAGCCAGGGCGGGGTATGGCTACACCTTC. The variable domain in full, completed from reference TRBV19 and TRBJ1-2, reads DGGITQSPKYLFRKEGQNVTLSCEQNLNHDAMYWYRQDPGQGLRLIYYSQIVNDFQKGDIAEGYSVSREKKESFPLTVTSAQKNPTAFYLCASSIARAGYGYTFGSGTRLTVV.